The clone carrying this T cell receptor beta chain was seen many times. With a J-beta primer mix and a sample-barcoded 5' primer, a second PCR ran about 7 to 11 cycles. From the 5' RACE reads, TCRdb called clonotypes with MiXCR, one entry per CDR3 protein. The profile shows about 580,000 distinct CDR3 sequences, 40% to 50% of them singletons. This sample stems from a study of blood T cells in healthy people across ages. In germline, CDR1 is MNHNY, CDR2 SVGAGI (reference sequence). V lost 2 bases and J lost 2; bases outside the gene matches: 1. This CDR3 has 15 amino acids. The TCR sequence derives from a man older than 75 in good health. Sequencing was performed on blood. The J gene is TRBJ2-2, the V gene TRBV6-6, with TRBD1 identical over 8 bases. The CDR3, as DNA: TGTGCCAGCAGTTACGGGACAGGCAACACCGGGGAGCTGTTTTTT. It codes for CASSYGTGNTGELFF.